The source of this T cell receptor beta chain is a study of T-cell reconstitution after alpha-beta-depleted transplantation in children. Study conclusions and caveats: Newly generated T cells supplied most T-cell counts and diversity one year post-transplant. Several hundred expanded graft clones reportedly gave rise to the alpha-beta T cells present about two months after transplant. Surviving recipient T cells and thymic progenitors underlay high day-60 TCRbeta diversity in some patients.

V was cut by 2 bases and J by 0 bases, with 5 bases left in between. Germline CDR1 is SGDLS and CDR2 is YYNGEE. The CDR3 has 13 amino acids. Worth noting for this clonotype: The antigen is not known.

Using unique molecular identifiers, the investigators prepared the TCRbeta library. MiXCR, run by TCRdb on the PCR reads, gives a single entry per CDR3 protein. Of 70,000 to 95,000 distinct CDR3 sequences detected, 15% to 20% appear once; the ten largest clones hold about half. The sequencing used PBMCs, mostly from graft donor cells, collected 360 days after TCRalphabeta/CD19-depleted stem cell transplant. The clonotype comes from a male patient aged 2 to 10 who had a stem cell transplant for acute lymphoblastic leukemia, so the T cells may come from the graft donor. The rearrangement joins TRBV9 to TRBJ1-1; D remains unclear. For the CDR3, the DNA is TGTGCCAGCAGCGTTCGCTTGAACACTGAAGCTTTCTTT. This translates into CASSVRLNTEAFF.